Presented here are 7 T cell receptor beta chains from one specimen sequenced in a study of T cells in Graves' hyperthyroidism and ophthalmopathy. TCR beta CDR3 regions were amplified from RNA transcripts. A set of HTBI primers served as the primers for a first-round RT-PCR of the TCR CDR3. TCRdb re-derived calls from the multiplex PCR reads in MiXCR, one entry per CDR3 protein. The sample shows about 380,000 distinct CDR3 sequences, under 20% of them seen only once. The sample taken for sequencing was blood. The receptors derive from a young man with Graves' ophthalmopathy.

V gene TRBV7-2 combines with J gene TRBJ1-4; 11 bases match TRBD1. With V trimmed by 3 bases and J by 8 bases, 2 bases remained unmatched. The CDR3 loop spans 14 amino acids. Looked up from germline, CDR1 is SGHTA and CDR2 is FQGNSA. CDR3 protein: CASSLDRGQEKLFF. In DNA form, the CDR3 reads TGTGCCAGCAGCTTGGACAGGGGGCAGGAAAAACTGTTTTTT.

This clonotype was seen only a few times. A clone one base away is much larger, so this may be a read error. V gene TRBV9 combines with J gene TRBJ2-7; D is ambiguous. V lost 0 bases, J lost 0 bases, and 4 bases lay in between. The CDR3 has 13 amino acids. The germline V gene encodes CDR1 SGDLS and CDR2 YYNGEE. The CDR3 loop is CASSVASSYEQYF. The CDR3, as DNA: TGTGCCAGCAGCGTAGCCAGCTCCTACGAGCAGTACTTC.

This clonotype was counted a few times. The genes are TRBV20-1 and TRBJ2-1; D may match TRBD1 or TRBD2 (5 bases each). This CDR3 contains 11 residues. Between the trimmed V and J ends, which lost 3 bases and 8 bases, there was a span of 8 bases. Per the germline V gene, CDR1 is DFQATT and CDR2 is SNEGSKA (reference sequence). CDR3 DNA: TGCAGTGCTAGCCAGGGAGATGAGCAGTTCTTC. Translation: CSASQGDEQFF.

This clonotype was counted many times. V usage is TRBV6-4 and J usage is TRBJ1-1; D perhaps matches TRBD1 (6 bases). Per the germline V gene, CDR1 is MRHNA and CDR2 is SNTAGT. This CDR3 is built from 15 residues. V was cut by 6 bases and J by 0 bases, with 14 bases left in between. CDR3 protein: CASSPIQGLNTEAFF. The CDR3 coding sequence is TGTGCCAGCAGCCCCATACAGGGACTGAACACTGAAGCTTTCTTT.

Ten or more counts support this clonotype. This sequence joins TRBV28 and TRBJ2-7; 7 nucleotides agree with TRBD2. The CDR3 runs to 18 residues. The junction had 17 bases not matched to a gene; V was cut back by 6 bases and J by 0 bases. Germline assignment: CDR1 MDHEN and CDR2 SYDVKM. The chain's CDR3 is CASSLADSGGYLSYEQYF. For the CDR3, the DNA is TGTGCCAGCAGCCTCGCCGATTCGGGGGGATACCTCTCCTACGAGCAGTACTTC.

This clonotype has only a few counts. The chain carries TRBV2 and TRBJ1-3; D unresolved. V gave up 2 bases and J gave up 0 bases, with 8 bases separating them. This CDR3 has 15 residues. Germline values: CDR1 SNHLY, CDR2 FYNNEI. The CDR3 reads CASSERQFSGNTIYF. CDR3 in DNA: TGTGCCAGCAGTGAACGGCAGTTCTCTGGAAACACCATATATTTT.

Concerning this clonotype itself: A junction boundary mismatches the germline segment, possibly from a read error. V and J are TRBV27 and TRBJ1-6; D is ambiguous. CDR1 MNHEY and CDR2 SMNVEV come from the germline V gene (reference sequence). The CDR3 totals 16 residues. The CDR3 coding sequence is TGTGCCAGCAGTTTAAGCCGGACGTCCTTTAATTCACCCCTCCACTTT. Its protein product is CASSLSRTSFNSPLHF.